This TCR beta chain was documented in a study of cytomegalovirus exposure and HLA in healthy donors. Study-level background: Caucasian-associated ancestry cluster membership applied to under 85% of 300 to 450 genotyped donors.

Primers included in the PCR were 60 Vbeta and 13 Jbeta primers. Some clones are missing from TCRdb's copy, which holds only in-frame ones; the method was immunoSEQ multiplex PCR. The sample holds roughly 140,000 clones, around 79% seen once. General study results and limits: The authors later linked a missense DCLRE1C variant to TCR beta V- and J-gene trimming. Near-uniform donor sequencing depth was presumed by presence/absence analyses.

Concerning this clone: The antigen remains undetermined.

Deletions cut 3 bases from V and 5 bases from J, with 8 bases between. Germline V gene sequence: CDR1 MGHDK, CDR2 SYGVNS. The CDR3 has 13 residues. The J gene is TRBJ1-5, the V gene TRBV25-1; D gene unclear. Sequenced input: PBMCs. This sequence originates from a woman aged 30 to 39 in good health and CMV-seronegative. In nucleotides, the CDR3 is TGTGCCAGCAGTGATTCCCTAGATCAGCCCCAGCATTTT. This codes for CASSDSLDQPQHF. Supplemented by reference TRBV25-1 and TRBJ1-5, the full variable domain reads EADIYQTPRYLVIGTGKKITLECSQTMGHDKMYWYQQDPGMELHLIHYSYGVNSTEKGDLSSESTVSRIRTEHFPLTLESARPSHTSQYLCASSDSLDQPQHFGDGTRLSIL.